One sample yielded the 27 T cell receptor beta chains listed below, sequenced in a study of T cells in Graves' hyperthyroidism and ophthalmopathy. TCR beta CDR3 regions were amplified from RNA transcripts. The study used the HTBI primer set for a first-round RT-PCR of the TCR CDR3. MiXCR, run by TCRdb on the multiplex PCR reads, gives a single entry per CDR3 protein. This table has some 460,000 distinct CDR3 sequences, around a sixth appearing once. The sequencing sample was made of blood. The receptors come from a woman aged 18-29 years with Graves' hyperthyroidism.

This clonotype appeared a few times. The V and J genes are TRBV27 and TRBJ2-5; TRBD1 matches at 9 bases. Germline V lookup: CDR1 MNHEY, CDR2 SMNVEV (reference sequence). V lost 3 bases to trimming and J lost 3 bases; unmatched junction nucleotides: 8. The CDR3 is 16 amino acids. The CDR3 is CASSFGDRELEETQYF. CDR3 coding DNA: TGTGCCAGCAGTTTTGGGGACAGGGAATTGGAAGAGACCCAGTACTTC.

The sample holds many counts of this clonotype. The chain carries TRBV6-2 or TRBV6-3 and TRBJ2-6; D remains ambiguous. CDR1 is MNHEY, CDR2 SVGEGT, per germline. V dropped 0 bases and J dropped 1 base, with 13 bases sitting between them. CDR3 size: 18 residues. CDR3 loop: CASSYSTRTQSGANVLTF. The CDR3 nucleotides read TGTGCCAGCAGTTACTCGACGCGCACCCAGTCTGGGGCCAACGTCCTGACTTTC.

This clonotype has just one count. This chain uses TRBV9 with TRBJ2-1; 12 nucleotides line up with TRBD2. The CDR3 length is 17 residues. CDR1 is SGDLS and CDR2 is YYNGEE in the germline V gene. V lost 4 bases and J lost 7; bases outside the gene matches: 12. The chain's CDR3 is CASSLRETSGRRNEQFF. The CDR3 nucleotides are TGTGCCAGCAGCCTCCGAGAGACTAGCGGGAGAAGAAATGAGCAGTTCTTC.

This clonotype was detected many times. The gene calls are TRBV12-3 or TRBV12-4 and TRBJ2-7, with 8 bases that match TRBD1. The CDR3 is 14 residues long. The ends lost 7 bases at V and 3 bases at J; junction bases unmatched: 8. This CDR3 is CASNPGTGNYEQYF. The CDR3, as DNA: TGTGCCAGCAACCCCGGGACAGGCAACTACGAGCAGTACTTC.

The sample holds many counts of this clonotype. V gene TRBV11-2 combines with J gene TRBJ1-6; D gene ambiguous. V was trimmed by 1 base and J by 0 bases, leaving 4 bases between them. The CDR3 is 15 amino acids. Germline assignment: CDR1 SGHAT and CDR2 FQNNGV. Written as DNA, the CDR3 is TGTGCCAGCAGCTTAGGGGGCTCCTATAATTCACCCCTCCACTTT. Residues: CASSLGGSYNSPLHF.

This clonotype was detected many times. The chain uses TRBV20-1 and TRBJ2-1, with TRBD2 matching over 13 bases. The CDR3 is made up of 13 amino acids. Germline-derived CDR1 and CDR2 are DFQATT and SNEGSKA (reference sequence). The V segment lost 6 bases and the J segment 7 bases; nucleotides outside the gene matches: 3. CDR3 loop: CSAQLAGGNEQFF. The CDR3 DNA is TGCAGTGCCCAACTAGCGGGAGGGAATGAGCAGTTCTTC.

With regard to this clonotype: A much larger clonotype is one base distant, so this may be a read error. The rearrangement joins TRBV7-9 to TRBJ2-1; 12 bases agree with TRBD2. The CDR3 extends over 19 amino acids. The germline gives CDR1 SEHNR, CDR2 FQNEAQ (reference sequence). The J segment lost 5 bases and the V segment lost 8 bases, leaving 19 bases of the junction unmatched. CDR3 in amino acids: CASGSGRLAGERGNNEQFF. Here the CDR3 DNA reads TGTGCCAGCGGGTCCGGGCGACTAGCGGGGGAAAGGGGGAACAATGAGCAGTTCTTC.

This clonotype was detected many times. The chain joins TRBV5-1 to TRBJ2-7; 10 positions match TRBD1. Germline CDR1 is SGHRS and CDR2 is YFSETQ. The CDR3 is 14 amino acids. V lost 3 bases and J lost 3; bases outside the gene matches: 3. The CDR3: CASSSRDRGYEQYF. CDR3 coding DNA: TGCGCCAGCAGCTCCCGGGACAGGGGCTACGAGCAGTACTTC.

The chain carries TRBV27 and TRBJ2-2; 16 bases fit TRBD2. J gave up 9 bases and V 4 bases, and 5 bases lay outside the gene matches. Germline V gene sequence: CDR1 MNHEY, CDR2 SMNVEV (reference sequence). The CDR3 spans 16 residues. For the CDR3, the DNA is TGTGCCAGCAGTTCGGGACTAGCGGGAGGGGTCCGGGAGCTGTTTTTT. It encodes CASSSGLAGGVRELFF.

There are many counts of this clonotype. This sequence joins TRBV6-1 and TRBJ1-3; D possibly corresponds to TRBD1 (5 bases). Trimming cost V 5 bases and J 1 base, with 12 bases left between them. In germline, CDR1 is MNHNS, CDR2 SASEGT. This CDR3 spans 15 amino acids. CDR3 loop: CASSTGGVSGNTIYF. In DNA, the CDR3 is TGTGCCAGCAGTACCGGAGGGGTTTCTGGAAACACCATATATTTT.

The chain is built from TRBV14 and TRBJ1-4; D ambiguous. CDR3 length: 15 residues. The V and J ends lost 4 bases and 1 base respectively, with 10 bases between them. CDR1 SGHDN and CDR2 FVKESK come from the germline V gene. In nucleotides, the CDR3 is TGTGCCAGCAGCCCTTTTAGGGTAACTAATGAAAAACTGTTTTTT. Residues: CASSPFRVTNEKLFF. The entire variable domain, with the rest obtained from reference TRBV14 and TRBJ1-4, is as follows: EAGVTQFPSHSVIEKGQTVTLRCDPISGHDNLYWYRRVMGKEIKFLLHFVKESKQDESGMPNNRFLAERTGGTYSTLKVQPAELEDSGVYFCASSPFRVTNEKLFFGSGTQLSVL.

This clonotype has at least ten counts. The V and J genes are TRBV2 and TRBJ2-1; D is possibly TRBD2 (5 bases). V lost 5 bases and J 0 bases, leaving 11 bases between the germline ends. CDR1 SNHLY and CDR2 FYNNEI come from the germline V gene. The length of the CDR3 is 15 residues. CDR3 DNA: TGTGCCAGCAGTCAATTTACTAGCTCCTACAATGAGCAGTTCTTC. Protein: CASSQFTSSYNEQFF.

This clonotype occurred many times. The chain recombines TRBV2 with TRBJ2-1, with a tentative D call TRBD2 (6 bases). Per germline, CDR1 SNHLY and CDR2 FYNNEI. The CDR3 runs 15 residues. Trimming removed 7 bases from V and 3 bases from J, with 16 bases in between. As DNA, the CDR3 is TGTGCCAGCATCCGGTTAGGCGGGAACTACAATGAGCAGTTCTTC. It specifies CASIRLGGNYNEQFF.

In this sample, this clonotype turned up a few times. The J gene is TRBJ1-1, the V gene TRBV12-3 or TRBV12-4, with D hard to call. This CDR3 region has 13 residues. With 4 bases removed from V and 4 bases from J, the gap between germline ends came to 10 bases. This CDR3 reads CASSSGLGTEAFF. The CDR3 coding sequence is TGTGCCAGCAGTTCCGGGCTTGGCACTGAAGCTTTCTTT.

This clonotype was picked up a small number of times. This chain joins TRBV29-1 and TRBJ1-5; no clear D. Germline-derived CDR1 and CDR2 are SQVTM and ANQGSEA. This CDR3 comprises 12 residues. V was shortened by 3 bases and J by 7 bases, with 10 bases between the two germline ends. The CDR3 region is CSVEAPGQPQHF. The CDR3 coding sequence is TGCAGCGTTGAGGCCCCGGGGCAGCCCCAGCATTTT.

This clonotype occurred a few times. A much larger clone is a single base away; this may be a read error. The chain carries TRBV14 and TRBJ1-4; the match to TRBD1 covers 8 bases. The CDR3 covers 14 residues. V lost 4 bases, J lost 3 bases, and 1 base stayed unmatched. Germline values: CDR1 SGHDN, CDR2 FVKESK. The CDR3 sequence: CASSPTGANEKLFF. For the CDR3, the DNA is TGTGCCAGCAGCCCGACAGGGGCTAATGAAAAACTGTTTTTT.

In this sample, this clonotype turned up a few times. A read error may explain this, as a much larger clone is one base away. The V gene is TRBV30, the J gene TRBJ1-2; maybe TRBD1 (5 bases). Germline assignment: CDR1 GTSNPN and CDR2 SVGIG (reference sequence). This CDR3 is 13 amino acids long. The CDR3 region has the DNA TGTGCCTGGAGTGGGGGGGATTTCTATGGCCACACCTTC. Amino acids: CAWSGGDFYGHTF.

This clonotype was recorded at least ten times. The V gene is TRBV18, the J gene TRBJ2-1, with D hard to call. The CDR3 contains 12 residues. CDR1 KGHSH and CDR2 LQKENI come from the germline V gene. Trimming removed 6 bases from V and 5 bases from J, with 8 bases in between. CDR3 region: CASSAGDNEQFF. DNA of the CDR3: TGTGCCAGCTCCGCAGGAGACAATGAGCAGTTCTTC. The variable domain in full, completed from reference TRBV18 and TRBJ2-1, reads NAGVMQNPRHLVRRRGQEARLRCSPMKGHSHVYWYRQLPEEGLKFMVYLQKENIIDESGMPKERFSAEFPKEGPSILRIQQVVRGDSAAYFCASSAGDNEQFFGPGTRLTVL.

This clonotype was seen repeatedly, ten times or more. V usage is TRBV2 and J usage is TRBJ1-4; D gene unclear. The CDR3 length is 13 residues. The ends were cut back, 6 bases at V and 6 bases at J, with 11 bases in the middle. From germline, CDR1 is SNHLY and CDR2 FYNNEI. The CDR3 region has the DNA TGTGCCAGCAGCGAGCTCCCGTATGAAAAACTGTTTTTT. Translated: CASSELPYEKLFF.

This clonotype was detected ten times or more. The chain carries TRBV3-1 and TRBJ1-1; the D gene is possibly TRBD1 (5 bases). The V end was cut by 4 bases, the J end by 1 base, with 13 bases between. The germline CDR1 and CDR2 sequences are LGHDT and YNNKEL (reference sequence). The CDR3 length is 15 residues. DNA for the CDR3: TGTGCCAGCAGCCCGGCGTGGGGCGCGAACACTGAAGCTTTCTTT. Residues: CASSPAWGANTEAFF. Full variable domain (missing parts from reference TRBV3-1 and TRBJ1-1): DTAVSQTPKYLVTQMGNDKSIKCEQNLGHDTMYWYKQDSKKFLKIMFSYNNKELIINETVPNRFSPKSPDKAHLNLHINSLELGDSAVYFCASSPAWGANTEAFFGQGTRLTVV.

This sequence joins TRBV19 and TRBJ2-7; D not certain. The CDR3 extends over 14 amino acids. Trimming pared 3 bases from V and 6 bases from J, leaving 15 bases between. CDR1 LNHDA and CDR2 SQIVND come from the germline V gene (reference sequence). CDR3 protein: CASSMIDPRSEQYF. CDR3 DNA sequence: TGTGCCAGTAGTATGATCGACCCCCGGAGCGAGCAGTACTTC.

The gene calls are TRBV18 and TRBJ2-6; D remains ambiguous. CDR1 and CDR2 (germline): KGHSH, LQKENI. The CDR3 contains 17 residues. V gave up 4 bases and J gave up 0 bases, with 13 bases separating them. As DNA, the CDR3 is TGTGCCAGCTCACAGGCGGCGACGCCCTCTGGGGCCAACGTCCTGACTTTC. This sequence encodes CASSQAATPSGANVLTF.

The DNA of the CDR3 is TGTGCCAGCAGTTCTCGGACAGGGGACGAGACCCAGTACTTC. As protein: CASSSRTGDETQYF. The chain recombines TRBV6-2 or TRBV6-3 with TRBJ2-5, with 9 bases that match TRBD1. CDR1 is MNHEY, CDR2 SVGEGT, per germline. The CDR3 spans 14 residues. Trimming took 4 bases from V and 5 from J; bases not matched to a gene: 5.

Many counts were recorded for this clonotype. The rearrangement joins TRBV28 to TRBJ1-6, with TRBD1 as a possible D gene (5 bases). CDR3 length: 14 residues. Per germline, CDR1 MDHEN and CDR2 SYDVKM. V lost 6 bases to trimming and J lost 10 bases, with 16 bases between them. The CDR3 sequence is CASSPARDGSPLHF. The CDR3 DNA follows: TGTGCCAGCAGCCCCGCCAGGGACGGGTCACCCCTCCACTTT. Together with reference TRBV28 and TRBJ1-6, the CDR3 gives the full variable domain: DVKVTQSSRYLVKRTGEKVFLECVQDMDHENMFWYRQDPGLGLRLIYFSYDVKMKEKGDIPEGYSVSREKKERFSLILESASTNQTSMYLCASSPARDGSPLHFGNGTRLTVT.

This clonotype was observed at least ten times. The chain employs TRBV6-1 and TRBJ1-5; D is perhaps TRBD1 (6 bases). The CDR3 length is 13 residues. The V and J ends lost 6 bases and 3 bases respectively, with 9 bases between them. Germline CDR1 and CDR2: MNHNS and SASEGT. CDR3 loop: CASRPGANQPQHF. CDR3 in DNA: TGTGCCAGCAGACCGGGGGCCAATCAGCCCCAGCATTTT.

The chain joins TRBV27 to TRBJ2-2, with D unresolved. Trimming pared 3 bases from V and 5 bases from J, leaving 13 bases between. CDR3 size: 15 residues. CDR1 MNHEY and CDR2 SMNVEV come from the germline V gene (reference sequence). CDR3 sequence: CASSLRGLGTGELFF. The CDR3 region has the DNA TGTGCCAGCAGTTTGCGAGGCCTTGGGACCGGGGAGCTGTTTTTT.

This clonotype was observed at least ten times. The chain has TRBV5-6 and TRBJ2-3; 9 nucleotides align to TRBD1. Per germline, CDR1 SGHDT and CDR2 YYEEEE. There are 14 residues in the CDR3. J was trimmed by 4 bases and V by 2 bases; bases with no gene match: 2. CDR3 protein: CASSFTGGPDTQYF. CDR3 nucleotides: TGTGCCAGCAGCTTTACAGGGGGCCCAGATACGCAGTATTTT.